The source of this T cell receptor beta chain is a study of T cell clonotyping in hematopoietic cell transplantation. TCRdb's copy holds only in-frame clones and misses some; the assay was immunoSEQ multiplex PCR. The table includes 13,000 or so clones, approximately 67% detected once. This clone was recorded once. This CDR3 contains 15 residues. The ends were cut back, 0 bases at V and 5 bases at J, with 11 bases in the middle. From germline, CDR1 is SGHRS and CDR2 YFSETQ. This TCR was sampled from a male patient aged 55 to 69 who had an allogeneic stem cell transplant from an unrelated donor, so the T cells may come from the graft donor. Some clones in this sample may be carry-over from other donors' samples. The chain uses TRBV5-1 and TRBJ2-2; no firm D call. Sample: peripheral blood mononuclear cells, taken 180 days after allogeneic stem cell transplant. In nucleotides, the CDR3 is TGCGCCAGCAGCTTGGGGGCAGGCGTGACCGGGGAGCTGTTTTTT. Residues: CASSLGAGVTGELFF.